A selection of T cell receptor beta chains follows, all from one sample in a study of cytomegalovirus exposure and HLA in healthy donors. Libraries were prepared by immunoSEQ multiplex PCR; TCRdb keeps only in-frame clonotypes and omits some of them. The table includes over 100,000 clones, 85% to 90% detected once. The sample was PBMCs. Every receptor here comes from a young man in good health and CMV-seronegative. The CDR3 runs from the conserved cysteine through the conserved F or W. The order of the fields is J gene, D gene, V gene, clone size, CDR3 protein, CDR3 DNA. The D gene is left open where the match is weak. Clone size is given for some rows only: seen once, a few or many times, or a class if the clone is expanded.

TRBJ2-6,.,TRBV5-1,.,CASSPFRGPNPPGANVLTF,TGCGCCAGCAGCCCGTTCAGGGGCCCCAATCCACCTGGGGCCAACGTCCTGACTTTC
TRBJ1-5,TRBD1,TRBV6-1,.,CASSERAGGYNQPQHF,TGTGCCAGCAGTGAACGGGCAGGGGGATACAATCAGCCCCAGCATTTT
TRBJ1-2,.,TRBV19,.,CASSDSNYGYTF,TGTGCCAGTTCTGACAGTAACTATGGCTACACCTTC
TRBJ1-1,TRBD1,TRBV27,.,CASRPGGKNTEAFF,TGTGCCAGCAGACCAGGGGGGAAAAACACTGAAGCTTTCTTT
TRBJ1-2,.,TRBV5-1,.,CASSLQVREYGYTF,TGCGCCAGCAGCTTGCAAGTCAGGGAATATGGCTACACCTTC
TRBJ1-2,.,TRBV2,.,CASSGPGGLYYGYTF,TGTGCCAGCAGTGGACCGGGGGGGCTCTACTATGGCTACACCTTC
TRBJ2-3,TRBD1,TRBV18,.,CASSLLDRGWTDTQYF,TGTGCCAGCTCACTCTTGGACAGGGGGTGGACAGATACGCAGTATTTT
TRBJ1-5,TRBD1,TRBV19,.,CASSMAPDGTGSNQPQHF,TGTGCCAGTAGTATGGCCCCCGACGGGACAGGGAGCAATCAGCCCCAGCATTTT
TRBJ1-2,TRBD1,TRBV10-1,.,CASRARQGDGYTF,TGCGCCAGCAGGGCTCGTCAGGGGGATGGCTACACCTTC
TRBJ2-7,TRBD1,TRBV19,few,CASSRQGVYEQYF,TGTGCCAGTAGTAGGCAGGGGGTCTACGAGCAGTACTTC
TRBJ1-5,.,TRBV2,once,CASSRQVSNQPQHF,TGTGCCAGCAGCAGGCAGGTTAGCAATCAGCCCCAGCATTTT
TRBJ1-1,TRBD1,TRBV28,.,CASARDRAEAFF,TGTGCCAGCGCCCGAGACAGGGCTGAAGCTTTCTTT
TRBJ1-1,.,TRBV6-5,.,CATQGGWGTEAFF,TGTGCCACCCAGGGAGGGTGGGGCACTGAAGCTTTCTTT
TRBJ1-6,.,TRBV6-5,.,CATSGDNSPLHF,TGTGCCACGTCAGGGGATAATTCACCCCTCCACTTT
TRBJ1-1,TRBD1,TRBV6-1,.,CASREGATEAFF,TGTGCCAGCAGAGAGGGGGCCACTGAAGCTTTCTTT
TRBJ2-1,TRBD1,TRBV11-1,.,CASSRFEIQGDEQFF,TGTGCCAGCAGCCGATTCGAGATACAGGGGGATGAGCAGTTCTTC
TRBJ1-2,TRBD1,TRBV7-2,.,CASSLERGQGDGYTF,TGTGCCAGCAGCTTAGAGAGGGGACAGGGGGATGGCTACACCTTC
TRBJ2-5,TRBD2,TRBV5-6,once,CASSSAGLTKQETQYF,TGTGCCAGCAGCTCGGCGGGACTAACAAAACAAGAGACCCAGTACTTC
TRBJ2-2,.,TRBV27,.,CASRRTRNTGELFF,TGTGCCAGCAGACGAACACGTAACACCGGGGAGCTGTTTTTT
TRBJ2-7,.,TRBV13,.,CASSLGAGPYEQYF,TGTGCCAGCAGCTTGGGCGCGGGTCCCTACGAGCAGTACTTC
TRBJ2-7,.,TRBV4-1,.,CASSQGLAYEQYF,TGCGCCAGCAGCCAAGGGCTAGCCTACGAGCAGTACTTC
TRBJ2-2,TRBD1,TRBV7-6,.,CASSQPDRENTGELFF,TGTGCCAGCAGCCAACCGGACAGGGAGAACACCGGGGAGCTGTTTTTT
TRBJ2-1,.,TRBV6-5,.,CASRAVGDEQFF,TGTGCCAGCAGGGCGGTCGGGGATGAGCAGTTCTTC
TRBJ1-1,TRBD1,TRBV6-4,.,CASSASGQGAVAEAFF,TGTGCCAGCAGTGCCTCGGGACAGGGGGCTGTAGCTGAAGCTTTCTTT
TRBJ2-4,TRBD1,TRBV28,.,CASSLWTGSLLTKNIQYF,TGTGCCAGCAGTTTATGGACAGGGTCCCTTTTGACCAAAAACATTCAGTACTTC
TRBJ2-5,.,TRBV18,.,CASSPSSQETQYF,TGTGCCAGCTCACCGAGTAGCCAAGAGACCCAGTACTTC
TRBJ2-1,TRBD2,TRBV5-4,.,CASSLGMAGGRHNEQFF,TGTGCCAGCAGCTTGGGTATGGCGGGGGGCAGACACAATGAGCAGTTCTTC
TRBJ1-5,TRBD1,TRBV13,.,CASSYGTGTQPQHF,TGTGCCAGCAGCTACGGGACAGGGACTCAGCCCCAGCATTTT